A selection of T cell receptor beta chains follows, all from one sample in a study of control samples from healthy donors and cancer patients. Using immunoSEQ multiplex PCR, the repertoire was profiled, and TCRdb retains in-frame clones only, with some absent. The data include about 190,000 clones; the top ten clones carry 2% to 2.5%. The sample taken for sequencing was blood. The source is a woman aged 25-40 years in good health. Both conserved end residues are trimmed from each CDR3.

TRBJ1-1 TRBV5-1 ASSLVGGNTEAF
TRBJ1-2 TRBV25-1 ASSKGPNYGYT
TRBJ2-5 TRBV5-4 ASSLLGVRQETQY
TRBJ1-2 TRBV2 ARLTGPRPS
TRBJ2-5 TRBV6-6 ASSRGGPVGETQY
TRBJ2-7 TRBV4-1 ASSFGRSLTYEQY
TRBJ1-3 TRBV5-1 ASSSSGGHNKAIY
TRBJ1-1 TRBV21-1 ASSPRTGRTEAF
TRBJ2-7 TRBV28 ASSSPGSSVEQY
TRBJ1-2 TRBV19 ASSMATGGDPYGYT
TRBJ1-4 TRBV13 ATQKGKGLNEKLF
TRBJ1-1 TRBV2 ASRPGPEAF
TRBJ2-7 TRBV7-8 ASSLALRPSGYEQY
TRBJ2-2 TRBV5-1 ASSLGQPNTGELF
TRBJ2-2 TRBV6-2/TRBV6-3 ASSPDRAPGELF
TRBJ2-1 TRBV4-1 ASSQALAGSSSYNEQF
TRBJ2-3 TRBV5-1 ASSLDRGRDTQY
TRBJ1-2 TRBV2 ASSVRYTGYGYT
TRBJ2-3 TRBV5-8 ASSLIRGTDTQY
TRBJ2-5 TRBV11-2 ASSVWEGATQETQY
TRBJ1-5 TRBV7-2 ASSPPRQGFTQPQH
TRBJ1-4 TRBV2 ASSGQVNEKLF
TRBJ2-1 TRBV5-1 ASSPFGTGENEQF
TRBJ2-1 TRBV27 ASSLAGLYDEQF
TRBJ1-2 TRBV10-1 ASSETSLRHGYT
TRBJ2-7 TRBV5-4 ASSLAGASEQY
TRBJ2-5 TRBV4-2 ASSQGASAETQY
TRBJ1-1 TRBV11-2 ASSLDQGLAF
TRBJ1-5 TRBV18 ASSPQDQPQH
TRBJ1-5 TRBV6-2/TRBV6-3 ASSRPGVNQPQH
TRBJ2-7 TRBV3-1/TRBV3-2 ASSQAGQGLRYEQY
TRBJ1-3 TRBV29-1 SVAWGQGNTIY
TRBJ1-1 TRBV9 ASTGGAGMNTEAF
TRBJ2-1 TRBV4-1 ASSFRQGAYNEQF
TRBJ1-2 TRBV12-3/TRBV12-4 ASSLRGAYGCT
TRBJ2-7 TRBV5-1 ASSLRRGGIYEQY
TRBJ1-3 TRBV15 ATSRTDRGRGNTIY
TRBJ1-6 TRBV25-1 ASSRDRHNSPLH